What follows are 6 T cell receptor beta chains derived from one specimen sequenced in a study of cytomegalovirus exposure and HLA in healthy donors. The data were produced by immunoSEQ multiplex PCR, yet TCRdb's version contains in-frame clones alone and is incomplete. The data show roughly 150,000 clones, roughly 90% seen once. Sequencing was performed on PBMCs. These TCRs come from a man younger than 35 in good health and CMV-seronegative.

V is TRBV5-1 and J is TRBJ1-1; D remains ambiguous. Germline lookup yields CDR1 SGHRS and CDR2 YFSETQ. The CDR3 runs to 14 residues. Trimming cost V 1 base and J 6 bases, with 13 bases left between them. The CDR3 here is CASSLRLAVAEAFF. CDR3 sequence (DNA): TGCGCCAGCAGCTTGCGATTGGCAGTTGCTGAAGCTTTCTTT.

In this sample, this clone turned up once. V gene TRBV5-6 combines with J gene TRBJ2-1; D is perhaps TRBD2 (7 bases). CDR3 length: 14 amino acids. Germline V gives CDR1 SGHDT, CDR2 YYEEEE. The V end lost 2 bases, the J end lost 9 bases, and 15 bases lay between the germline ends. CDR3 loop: CASSLVGGLGEQFF. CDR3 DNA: TGTGCCAGCAGCTTAGTGGGGGGGCTAGGTGAGCAGTTCTTC. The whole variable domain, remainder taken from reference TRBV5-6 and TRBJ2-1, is DAGVTQSPTHLIKTRGQQVTLRCSPKSGHDTVSWYQQALGQGPQFIFQYYEEEERQRGNFPDRFSGHQFPNYSSELNVNALLLGDSALYLCASSLVGGLGEQFFGPGTRLTVL.

Written as DNA, the CDR3 is TGTGCCAGCAGCTCAGGACTAGCGGGAGCCCACGAGCAGTACGTC. This gives the protein CASSSGLAGAHEQYV. This chain joins TRBV5-4 and TRBJ2-7; 13 bases agree with TRBD2. The CDR3 contains 15 residues. The V segment lost 3 bases and the J segment 5 bases; nucleotides outside the gene matches: 5. CDR1 SGHNT and CDR2 YYREEE come from the germline V gene (reference sequence).

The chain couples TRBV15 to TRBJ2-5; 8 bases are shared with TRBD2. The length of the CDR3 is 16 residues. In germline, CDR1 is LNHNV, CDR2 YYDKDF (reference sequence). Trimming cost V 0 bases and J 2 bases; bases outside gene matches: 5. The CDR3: CATSRESGGLQETQYF. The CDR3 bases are TGTGCCACCAGCAGAGAAAGCGGGGGTCTACAAGAGACCCAGTACTTC.

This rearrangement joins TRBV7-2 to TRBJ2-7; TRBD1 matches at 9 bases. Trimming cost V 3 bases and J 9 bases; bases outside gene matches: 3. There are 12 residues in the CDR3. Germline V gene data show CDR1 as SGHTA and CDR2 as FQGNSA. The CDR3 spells CASSLDRGAQYV. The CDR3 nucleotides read TGTGCCAGCAGCTTGGACAGGGGAGCGCAGTACGTC.

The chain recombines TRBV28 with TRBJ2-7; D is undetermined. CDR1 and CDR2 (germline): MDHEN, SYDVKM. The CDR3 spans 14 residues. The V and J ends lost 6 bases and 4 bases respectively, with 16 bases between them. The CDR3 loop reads CASRRMGPPYEQYV. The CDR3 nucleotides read TGTGCCAGCAGAAGAATGGGCCCTCCATACGAGCAGTACGTC.